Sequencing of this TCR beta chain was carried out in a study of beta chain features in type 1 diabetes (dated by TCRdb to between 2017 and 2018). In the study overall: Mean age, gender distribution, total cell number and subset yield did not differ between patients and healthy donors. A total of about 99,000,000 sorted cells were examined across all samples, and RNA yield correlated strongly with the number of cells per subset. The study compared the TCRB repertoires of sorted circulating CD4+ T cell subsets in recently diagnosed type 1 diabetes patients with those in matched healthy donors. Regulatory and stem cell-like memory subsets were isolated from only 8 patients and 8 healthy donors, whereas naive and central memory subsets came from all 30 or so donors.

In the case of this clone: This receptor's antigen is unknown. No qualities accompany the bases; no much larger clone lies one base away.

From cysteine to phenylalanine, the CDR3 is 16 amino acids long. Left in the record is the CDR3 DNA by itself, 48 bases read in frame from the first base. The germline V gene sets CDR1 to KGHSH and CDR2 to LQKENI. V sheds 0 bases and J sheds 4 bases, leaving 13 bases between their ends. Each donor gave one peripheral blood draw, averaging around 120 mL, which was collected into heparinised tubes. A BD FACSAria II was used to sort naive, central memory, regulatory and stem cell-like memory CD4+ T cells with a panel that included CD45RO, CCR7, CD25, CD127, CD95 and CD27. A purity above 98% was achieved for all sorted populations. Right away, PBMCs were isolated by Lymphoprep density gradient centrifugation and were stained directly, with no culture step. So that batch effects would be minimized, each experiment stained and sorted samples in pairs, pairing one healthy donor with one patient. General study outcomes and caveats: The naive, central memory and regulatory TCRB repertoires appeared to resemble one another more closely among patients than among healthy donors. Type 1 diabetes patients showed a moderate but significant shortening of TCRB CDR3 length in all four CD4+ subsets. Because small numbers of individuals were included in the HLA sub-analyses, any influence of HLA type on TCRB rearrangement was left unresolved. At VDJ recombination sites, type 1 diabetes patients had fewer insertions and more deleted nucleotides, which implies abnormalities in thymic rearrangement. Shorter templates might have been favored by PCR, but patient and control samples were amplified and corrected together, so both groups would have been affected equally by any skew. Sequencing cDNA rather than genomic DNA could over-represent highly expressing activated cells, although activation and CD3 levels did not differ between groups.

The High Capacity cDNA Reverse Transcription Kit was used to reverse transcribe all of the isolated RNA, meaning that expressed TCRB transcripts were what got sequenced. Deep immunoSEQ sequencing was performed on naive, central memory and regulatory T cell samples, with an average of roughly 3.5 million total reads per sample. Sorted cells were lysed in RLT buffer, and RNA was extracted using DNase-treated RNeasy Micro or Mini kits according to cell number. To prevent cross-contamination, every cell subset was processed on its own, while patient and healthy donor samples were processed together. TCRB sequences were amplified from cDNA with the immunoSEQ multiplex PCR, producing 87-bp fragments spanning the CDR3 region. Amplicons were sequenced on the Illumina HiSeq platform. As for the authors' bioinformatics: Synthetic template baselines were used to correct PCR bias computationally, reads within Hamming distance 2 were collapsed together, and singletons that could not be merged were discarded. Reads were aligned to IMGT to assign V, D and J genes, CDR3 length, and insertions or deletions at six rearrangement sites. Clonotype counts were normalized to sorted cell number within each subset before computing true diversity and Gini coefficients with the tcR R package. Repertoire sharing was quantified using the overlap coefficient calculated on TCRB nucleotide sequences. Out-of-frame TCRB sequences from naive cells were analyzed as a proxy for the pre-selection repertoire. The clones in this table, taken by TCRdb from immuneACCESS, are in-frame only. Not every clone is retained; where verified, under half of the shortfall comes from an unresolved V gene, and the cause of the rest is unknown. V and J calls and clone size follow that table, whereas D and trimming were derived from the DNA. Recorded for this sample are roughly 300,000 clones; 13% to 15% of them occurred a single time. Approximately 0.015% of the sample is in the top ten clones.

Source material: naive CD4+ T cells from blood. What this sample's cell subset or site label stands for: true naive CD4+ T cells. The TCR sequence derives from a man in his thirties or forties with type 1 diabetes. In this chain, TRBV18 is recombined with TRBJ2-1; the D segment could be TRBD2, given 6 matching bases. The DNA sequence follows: TGTGCCAGCTCACCACCTAGCGGATCTGGGTACAATGAGCAGTTCTTC. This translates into CASSPPSGSGYNEQFF.